The 24 T cell receptor beta chains in this list originate from one sample, sequenced in a study of T cells after yellow fever vaccination. TCRdb ran MiXCR on the 5' RACE reads and lists one entry per CDR3 protein. The sample carries approximately 61,000 distinct CDR3 sequences, roughly 7.4% recorded once. The material was CD8+ T cells sorted from PBMCs, obtained on the day of the first yellow fever vaccination. The receptors come from a man between 18 and 29 years old who received the YFV17D yellow fever vaccine.

This clonotype was counted at least ten times. The gene calls are TRBV28 and TRBJ2-4, with 10 bases that match TRBD1. CDR1 and CDR2 (germline): MDHEN, SYDVKM. V lost 2 bases and J lost 3; bases outside the gene matches: 7. The CDR3 is made up of 17 amino acids. For the CDR3, the DNA is TGTGCCAGCAGTTTAAGGGGACAGGGGAGGGACAAAAACATTCAGTACTTC. Its translation: CASSLRGQGRDKNIQYF.

The sample holds a few counts of this clonotype. The chain combines TRBV7-9 with TRBJ2-3; 8 positions agree with TRBD2. This CDR3 region has 15 residues. Per germline, CDR1 SEHNR and CDR2 FQNEAQ (reference sequence). V gave up 5 bases and J gave up 7 bases; unmatched junction bases: 11. CDR3 nucleotides: TGTGCCAGCAGCCCCACCGGGACTAGTGAAAATACGCAGTATTTT. This encodes CASSPTGTSENTQYF. Full variable domain (outside the CDR3, taken from reference TRBV7-9 and TRBJ2-3): DTGVSQNPRHKITKRGQNVTFRCDPISEHNRLYWYRQTLGQGPEFLTYFQNEAQLEKSRLLSDRFSAERPKGSFSTLEIQRTEQGDSAMYLCASSPTGTSENTQYFGPGTRLTVL.

This clonotype was counted only a few times. The gene calls are TRBV4-2 and TRBJ2-7; D gene unclear. The CDR3 loop spans 14 amino acids. V was cut by 0 bases and J by 2 bases, with 8 bases left in between. Per germline, CDR1 LGHNA and CDR2 YNFKEQ. In DNA form, the CDR3 reads TGTGCCAGCAGCCAAGAGGTCCCAACCTACGAGCAGTACTTC. Its protein product is CASSQEVPTYEQYF.

The chain joins TRBV12-5 to TRBJ2-7; a weak D match, TRBD1 (6 bases). The CDR3 spans 13 residues. Germline V gives CDR1 LGHNT, CDR2 FRNRAP. The ends were cut back, 1 base at V and 6 bases at J, with 10 bases in the middle. The DNA for the CDR3 is TGTGCTAGTGGTTTGGGACAGGCCCTCGAGCAGTACTTC. This gives the protein CASGLGQALEQYF.

This clonotype was found many times. The chain uses TRBV27 and TRBJ2-1; D unclear. CDR1 MNHEY and CDR2 SMNVEV come from the germline V gene (reference sequence). This CDR3 region has 14 residues. The V end was cut by 6 bases, the J end by 8 bases, with 17 bases between. The CDR3 spells CASRAFGLNDEQFF. The DNA for the CDR3 is TGTGCCAGCAGGGCGTTTGGCCTAAACGATGAGCAGTTCTTC.

This clonotype was recorded at least ten times. The chain carries TRBV12-3 or TRBV12-4 and TRBJ2-2; D call uncertain. Trimming took 8 bases from V and 7 from J, leaving 11 bases between them. There are 12 residues in the CDR3. The CDR3: CASSRRFGELFF. CDR3 coding DNA: TGTGCCAGCTCCCGTAGGTTCGGGGAGCTGTTTTTT.

This clonotype has at least ten counts. The chain carries TRBV12-3 or TRBV12-4 and TRBJ2-4, with TRBD1 matching over 7 bases. CDR3 length: 15 amino acids. The junction had 9 bases not matched to a gene; V was cut back by 7 bases and J by 3 bases. CDR3 sequence: CASTGTENIKNIQYF. CDR3 DNA: TGTGCCAGCACCGGGACAGAGAATATCAAAAACATTCAGTACTTC.

This clonotype was counted only a few times. The chain uses TRBV6-5 and TRBJ2-2; D is unclear. The length of the CDR3 is 14 residues. The V end lost 6 bases, the J end lost 0 bases, and 8 bases lay between the germline ends. Germline assignment: CDR1 MNHEY and CDR2 SVGAGI. In nucleotides, the CDR3 is TGTGCCAGCAGCTTAGCTGCGAACACCGGGGAGCTGTTTTTT. This codes for CASSLAANTGELFF.

This clonotype was seen repeatedly, ten times or more. The rearrangement links TRBV15 to TRBJ2-3; 8 bases line up with TRBD2. Per germline, CDR1 LNHNV and CDR2 YYDKDF (reference sequence). The V gene end was trimmed by 7 bases and the J gene end by 1 base; junction bases not matched to a gene: 4. The CDR3 spans 14 residues. As DNA, the CDR3 is TGTGCCACCACCTCGGGGGGGGGCACAGATACGCAGTATTTT. It is translated as CATTSGGGTDTQYF. Full variable domain (outside the CDR3, taken from reference TRBV15 and TRBJ2-3): DAMVIQNPRYQVTQFGKPVTLSCSQTLNHNVMYWYQQKSSQAPKLLFHYYDKDFNNEADTPDNFQSRRPNTSFCFLDIRSPGLGDTAMYLCATTSGGGTDTQYFGPGTRLTVL.

The sample holds many counts of this clonotype. The J gene is TRBJ2-7, the V gene TRBV19; the match to TRBD2 covers 8 bases. The germline V gene encodes CDR1 LNHDA and CDR2 SQIVND (reference sequence). The CDR3 has 13 amino acids. Unmatched junction bases numbered 3, after V lost 6 bases and J lost 2 bases. CDR3 coding DNA: TGTGCCAGTAGCGCGGGACTAGCCTACGAGCAGTACTTC. The encoded protein is CASSAGLAYEQYF.

The chain has TRBV19 and TRBJ1-1; 9 nucleotides align to TRBD1. Germline V gene data show CDR1 as LNHDA and CDR2 as SQIVND (reference sequence). The J segment lost 3 bases and the V segment lost 1 base, leaving 6 bases of the junction unmatched. This CDR3 has 16 amino acids. DNA of the CDR3: TGTGCCAGTAGTATAGTACACAGGGGGCGGTACACTGAAGCTTTCTTT. Protein product: CASSIVHRGRYTEAFF.

The V and J genes are TRBV18 and TRBJ2-7; TRBD2 matches 9 bases. Germline trimming cut 2 bases from V and 6 bases from J; bases unmatched to any gene: 5. This CDR3 is built from 14 residues. Per the germline V gene, CDR1 is KGHSH and CDR2 is LQKENI. The CDR3 DNA follows: TGTGCCAGCTCACCAGGGGAGCGGGGGGCCGAGCAGTACTTC. It specifies CASSPGERGAEQYF.

This clonotype was picked up a small number of times. V usage is TRBV10-3 and J usage is TRBJ2-3; TRBD2 matches 11 bases. The CDR3 totals 14 residues. V was pared by 7 bases and J by 1 base, with 1 base of the junction left unmatched. CDR1 and CDR2 (germline): ENHRY, SYGVKD. The CDR3 coding sequence is TGTGCCATCATGGGACTAGCGGGCACAGATACGCAGTATTTT. The encoded protein is CAIMGLAGTDTQYF.

This clonotype came up many times. The J gene is TRBJ1-4, the V gene TRBV7-2; D is uncertain. CDR3 length equals 16 residues. Germline-derived CDR1 and CDR2 are SGHTA and FQGNSA. V lost 1 base and J 6 bases, leaving 15 bases between the germline ends. The CDR3 loop reads CASSLVLGRRDEKLFF. CDR3 DNA: TGTGCCAGCAGCTTAGTTTTAGGGAGGAGGGATGAAAAACTGTTTTTT.

The table lists this clonotype with many counts. V is TRBV12-3 or TRBV12-4 and J is TRBJ2-3; D gene unclear. V was clipped by 4 bases and J by 0 bases, with 2 bases between them. The CDR3 length is 12 residues. CDR3: CASSSSTDTQYF. The CDR3 bases are TGTGCCAGCAGTTCAAGCACAGATACGCAGTATTTT.

This clonotype has only a few counts. The chain uses TRBV4-1 and TRBJ2-5, with 9 bases aligning to TRBD1. The CDR3 runs to 15 residues. V gave up 4 bases and J gave up 5 bases; unmatched junction bases: 8. Germline V gene data show CDR1 as MGHRA and CDR2 as YSYEKL. The CDR3: CASSRDRDFGETQYF. CDR3 sequence (DNA): TGCGCCAGCAGCCGGGACAGGGACTTCGGGGAGACCCAGTACTTC.

The chain has TRBV12-3 or TRBV12-4 and TRBJ2-6; D remains unclear. This CDR3 comprises 16 residues. Trimming removed 1 base from V and 0 bases from J, with 7 bases in between. The CDR3 sequence is CASSLEVPSGANVLTF. The DNA of the CDR3 is TGTGCCAGCAGTTTAGAAGTCCCCTCTGGGGCCAACGTCCTGACTTTC.

As for this clonotype: Germline is not matched at one junction end, which may reflect a read error. The rearrangement links TRBV7-6 to TRBJ2-3; tentatively, D is TRBD1 or TRBD2 (5 bases each). Germline CDR1 and CDR2: SGHVS and FNYEAQ. CDR3 length: 21 amino acids. CDR3 nucleotides: TGTGCTAGCAGCCCCTATCTTGGTTACGGGACGGCGCCAGCTAGCACAGATACGCAGTATTTT. Its protein product is CASSPYLGYGTAPASTDTQYF.

This clonotype was observed at least ten times. The rearrangement joins TRBV7-9 to TRBJ1-2; D is perhaps TRBD1 (5 bases). The ends were cut back, 1 base at V and 4 bases at J, with 16 bases in the middle. Germline lookup yields CDR1 SEHNR and CDR2 FQNEAQ (reference sequence). CDR3 size: 16 residues. CDR3 coding DNA: TGTGCCAGCAGCTTAGGCTCAGGGTCCTCTGGCTATGGCTACACCTTC. Residues: CASSLGSGSSGYGYTF.

This chain uses TRBV5-1 with TRBJ2-7; D possibly corresponds to TRBD2 (5 bases). This CDR3 region has 13 residues. Per the germline V gene, CDR1 is SGHRS and CDR2 is YFSETQ. The ends were cut back, 4 bases at V and 3 bases at J, with 11 bases in the middle. CDR3 protein: CASSEGPVYEQYF. DNA of the CDR3: TGCGCCAGCAGCGAGGGTCCCGTCTACGAGCAGTACTTC.

The CDR3 sequence is CASSSGTSLGNEQFF. CDR3 in DNA: TGTGCCAGCAGCTCGGGGACTAGCTTAGGGAATGAGCAGTTCTTC. This sequence joins TRBV7-2 and TRBJ2-1, with 9 bases fitting TRBD2. The CDR3 length is 15 residues. Germline V lookup: CDR1 SGHTA, CDR2 FQGNSA. V was clipped by 4 bases and J by 7 bases; unmatched bases: 8.

This clonotype was counted between two and nine times. This CDR3 is CASSFGRGLGSDTQYF. CDR3 sequence (DNA): TGTGCCAGCAGTTTCGGGCGGGGGCTTGGGTCAGATACGCAGTATTTT. The rearrangement uses TRBV12-3 or TRBV12-4 and TRBJ2-3, with D perhaps matching TRBD2 (7 bases). The CDR3 consists of 16 residues. Trimming took off 3 bases at V and 4 bases at J, with 17 bases between the two ends.

A few counts support this clonotype. This rearrangement joins TRBV7-9 to TRBJ1-2; D remains unclear. The CDR3 loop spans 15 amino acids. The germline CDR1 and CDR2 sequences are SEHNR and FQNEAQ (reference sequence). The germline V and J ends were trimmed by 5 bases and 4 bases, with 17 bases remaining between them. CDR3 bases: TGTGCCAGCAGCGCACCGACGGAAACTGGCTATGGCTACACCTTC. Protein product: CASSAPTETGYGYTF.

The V and J genes are TRBV5-4 and TRBJ2-3; 8 bases agree with TRBD2. The junction had 3 bases not matched to a gene; V was cut back by 1 base and J by 5 bases. Germline assignment: CDR1 SGHNT and CDR2 YYREEE (reference sequence). The CDR3 loop spans 14 amino acids. In DNA, the CDR3 is TGTGCCAGCAGCTTGCAACTAGCGGTAGATACGCAGTATTTT. Translated, it gives CASSLQLAVDTQYF.